Listed below are T cell receptor beta chains from one sample, sequenced in a study of cytomegalovirus exposure and HLA in healthy donors. Assay: immunoSEQ multiplex PCR; the TCRdb copy retains only in-frame clones and omits some. The profile shows roughly 180,000 clones, just under 80% of them singletons. The sample taken for sequencing was PBMCs. The receptors stem from a woman in her twenties or thirties in good health and CMV-seronegative. The CDR3 runs from the conserved cysteine through the conserved F or W. A D gene is named only where the DNA matches it firmly. A row's size may be missing; if present it is once, few, many or a size class.

.	TRBJ2-7	TRBV7-9	TRBD1	TGTGCCAGCAGCACAAACCGTCGGGGACAGGGGTACTACGAGCAGTACTTC	CASSTNRRGQGYYEQYF
.	TRBJ1-6	TRBV2	TRBD1	TGTGCCAGCAGTGAATATGGGACAGGGAATTCACCCCTCCACTTT	CASSEYGTGNSPLHF
few	TRBJ1-2	TRBV30	TRBD1	TGTGCCTGGAGTGGTGCGCAGGGGGGTGGCTACACCTTC	CAWSGAQGGGYTF
once	TRBJ1-2	TRBV7-2	.	TGTGCCAGCAGCAACTCCGCGGGGGGATACTATGGCTACACCTTC	CASSNSAGGYYGYTF
.	TRBJ1-6	TRBV27	.	TGTGCCAGCAGTTTATCAGGACTTTCGGCCTCGAGCTCCTATAATTCACCCCTCCACTTT	CASSLSGLSASSSYNSPLHF
few	TRBJ2-7	TRBV29-1	TRBD1	TGCAGCGTTCGGGACAGGACCTACGAGCAGTACTTC	CSVRDRTYEQYF
few	TRBJ1-1	TRBV9	.	TGTGCCAGCAGCGTAGCCAGGAACACTGAAGCTTTCTTT	CASSVARNTEAFF
.	TRBJ1-4	TRBV15	.	TGTGCCACCAGCAGAGATCTGGCAGGGTCAGTCGAAAAACTGTTTTTT	CATSRDLAGSVEKLFF
.	TRBJ2-3	TRBV4-2	.	TGTGCCAGCAGCCAAGAATGGGGGGTTAGCACAGATACGCAGTATTTT	CASSQEWGVSTDTQYF
.	TRBJ1-5	TRBV6-1	.	TGTGCCAGCAGTGATTTTGGACAATCGCATTTT	CASSDFGQSHF
.	TRBJ2-1	TRBV5-1	TRBD2	TGCGCCAGCAGGCGCATACTAGCGGGGGGACACAATGAGCAGTTCTTC	CASRRILAGGHNEQFF
.	TRBJ2-5	TRBV5-1	TRBD2	TGCGCCAGCAGCTCCCAGGCGGGGGATGGGGAGACCCAGTACTTC	CASSSQAGDGETQYF
few	TRBJ1-1	TRBV6-1	TRBD1	TGTGCCAGCAGCGAGGGACAGATGAACACTGAAGCTTTCTTT	CASSEGQMNTEAFF
.	TRBJ2-7	TRBV6-1	.	TGTGCCAGCAGTGAACTGGGCAGGGTGTCCTACGAGCAGTACTTC	CASSELGRVSYEQYF
.	TRBJ1-2	TRBV18	TRBD1	TGTGCCAGCTCACCACAGGGGGCGGGCTACACCTTC	CASSPQGAGYTF
.	TRBJ2-7	TRBV4-1	TRBD1	TGCGCCAGCAGCCAATCCGGGACAGGGACTTACGAGCAGTACTTC	CASSQSGTGTYEQYF
.	TRBJ2-3	TRBV13	TRBD2	TGTGCCAGCAGCATCTACCTAGCGGGGGCGGGTGCTAGCACAGATACGCAGTATTTT	CASSIYLAGAGASTDTQYF
few	TRBJ1-2	TRBV27	.	TGTGCCAGCAGTTTGAAATCCAGGGGCCCTAACTATGGCTACACCTTC	CASSLKSRGPNYGYTF
.	TRBJ1-1	TRBV29-1	TRBD1	TGCAGCGTAGACAGGGGGCTCGTCATAGAGGGAGCTTTCTTT	CSVDRGLVIEGAFF
few	TRBJ1-5	TRBV7-2	.	TGTGCCAGCAGCTTATCTGGTAGTGAGAATCAGCCCCAGCATTTT	CASSLSGSENQPQHF
once	TRBJ1-3	TRBV5-4	.	TGTGCCAGCAGCTTTCAGGGATCCTCTGGAAACACCATATATTTT	CASSFQGSSGNTIYF
.	TRBJ1-2	TRBV19	.	TGTGCCAGTAGTATAAACCCGGGAGAGGGCTACGGCTATGGCTACACCTTC	CASSINPGEGYGYGYTF
.	TRBJ2-7	TRBV19	TRBD1	TGTGCCAGTACCCTCAGGACAGGGGGGACCAACGAGCAGTACTTC	CASTLRTGGTNEQYF
.	TRBJ2-3	TRBV5-1	.	TGCGCCAGTGCAATTTTCGGGGAATCAGATACGCAGTATTTT	CASAIFGESDTQYF
.	TRBJ2-7	TRBV10-3	TRBD1	TGTGCCATCAGTGAGTCTGGGGCAGGGGGCTCCTACGAGCAGTACTTC	CAISESGAGGSYEQYF
.	TRBJ1-2	TRBV10-3	TRBD1	TGTGCCACCGTCCCCGACAGGGGTATGCGCGGCTATGGCTACACCTTC	CATVPDRGMRGYGYTF
.	TRBJ1-1	TRBV21-1	.	TGTGCCAGCAGCTCCCATCGTGCGTGCGGTGAAGCTTTCTTT	CASSSHRACGEAFF
.	TRBJ1-5	TRBV7-9	.	TGTGCCAGCAGCTTTTTAAACGGGCAGCCCCAGCATTTT	CASSFLNGQPQHF
once	TRBJ1-1	TRBV7-2	TRBD1	TGTGCCAGCGGATACAGGGGGGGCACTGAAGCTTTCTTT	CASGYRGGTEAFF
.	TRBJ2-1	TRBV5-1	TRBD2	TGCGCCAGCAGTTTCATAGCGGGGGGCCAGGGCAATGAGCAGTTCTTC	CASSFIAGGQGNEQFF
.	TRBJ2-3	TRBV2	TRBD2	TGTGCCAGCAGCCTGGGAGGACTAGCGGGGGGCCTCGATACGCAGTATTTT	CASSLGGLAGGLDTQYF
.	TRBJ1-3	TRBV6-5	TRBD1	TGTGCCAGCAGAAATACAGGGGCTTCGGGAAACACCATATATTTT	CASRNTGASGNTIYF
.	TRBJ2-4	TRBV18	TRBD2	TGTGCCAGCTCACCGCTTTCTAGCGGGGGTAGCCAAAGCATTCAGTACTTC	CASSPLSSGGSQSIQYF
few	TRBJ2-7	TRBV29-1	TRBD1	TGCAGCGTACCAGAAGCAGGGGGGCAGTACTTC	CSVPEAGGQYF
.	TRBJ1-4	TRBV6-5	.	TGTGCCTCACGGGGGAACACTAATGAAAAACTGTTTTTT	CASRGNTNEKLFF
once	TRBJ2-5	TRBV7-7	.	TGTGCCAGCAGCTTGAGCACCCAAGAGACCCAGTACTTC	CASSLSTQETQYF
.	TRBJ2-7	TRBV19	TRBD1	TGTGCCAGTAGTATAGGACAGGGGCGTTCCTACGAGCAGTACTTC	CASSIGQGRSYEQYF
.	TRBJ2-1	TRBV5-1	.	TGCGCCAGCAGGCTGGGCAGTAGTAACAATGAGCAGTTCTTC	CASRLGSSNNEQFF
.	TRBJ2-3	TRBV9	.	TGTGCCAGCAGCCCATTCACAGATACGCAGTATTTT	CASSPFTDTQYF
.	TRBJ2-6	TRBV15	TRBD1	TGTGCCACCAGCAGAGTCCGGGACAGGGTATCTGGGGCCAACGTCCTGACTTTC	CATSRVRDRVSGANVLTF
.	TRBJ2-1	TRBV19	TRBD1	TGTGCCAGTAGTCCCCGCTTTCCTGGGGCGACAGGGAGCAATGAGCAGTTCTTC	CASSPRFPGATGSNEQFF
.	TRBJ2-1	TRBV5-1	.	TGCGCCAGCAGGGAGGGTGGAGTCGCCTACAATGAGCAGTTCTTC	CASREGGVAYNEQFF
.	TRBJ2-5	TRBV10-1	.	TGCGCCAGCAGTGGAGGCAGGGATACGCAAGAGACCCAGTACTTC	CASSGGRDTQETQYF
.	TRBJ2-7	TRBV7-9	.	TGTGCCAGCAGCTTGTCGGGACTCTACGAGCAGTACTTC	CASSLSGLYEQYF
.	TRBJ1-1	TRBV5-1	.	TGCGCCAGCAGCTTCGGGAATTCGGCTGAAGCTTTCTTT	CASSFGNSAEAFF
few	TRBJ2-3	TRBV6-4	.	TGTGCCAGCAGTAGTACGGGACAAGCAACAGATACGCAGTATTTT	CASSSTGQATDTQYF
once	TRBJ1-5	TRBV30	TRBD1	TGTGCCTGGAGCGCGGGACAGATAAATCAGCCCCAGCATTTT	CAWSAGQINQPQHF
.	TRBJ1-2	TRBV30	.	TGTGCCTGGAGTCGTGGGGCAGCAATCGGCTACACCTTC	CAWSRGAAIGYTF
.	TRBJ2-3	TRBV6-1	.	TGTGCCAGCAGTGACGCTCGGGGTGTAGATACGCAGTATTTT	CASSDARGVDTQYF
few	TRBJ2-1	TRBV6-5	.	TGTGCCAGCAGTTACGGTCAGGCCTACAATGAGCAGTTCTTC	CASSYGQAYNEQFF
.	TRBJ1-1	TRBV5-6	TRBD1	TGTGCCAGCAGTTTCACCCCAGGGGGTTGGAGTGTGGAAGCTTTCTTT	CASSFTPGGWSVEAFF
once	TRBJ2-2	TRBV5-1	TRBD1	TGCGCCTCCGGGACAGCGAGCACCGGGGAGCTGTTTTTT	CASGTASTGELFF
.	TRBJ2-7	TRBV14	.	TGTGCCAGCAGCACTCACCAGGGGAGCAAGCAGTACTTC	CASSTHQGSKQYF
once	TRBJ2-7	TRBV10-3	TRBD1	TGTGCCATCAGTGAGTCTTTGACAGGGGCCTACGAGCAGTACTTC	CAISESLTGAYEQYF
few	TRBJ1-2	TRBV19	.	TGTGCCAGTACTAGGACAAATTATGGCTACACCTTC	CASTRTNYGYTF
.	TRBJ1-2	TRBV5-1	TRBD1	TGCGCCAGCAGCTTGGCCGGGGGACAGGGGTCTAACTATGGCTACACCTTC	CASSLAGGQGSNYGYTF
.	TRBJ2-3	TRBV7-8	TRBD2	TGTGCCAGCAGCACGTACAGCGGGGGCCGCACAGATACGCAGTATTTT	CASSTYSGGRTDTQYF
.	TRBJ2-1	TRBV15	TRBD2	TGTGCCACCAGCAGAGAGCGGGCGGGGGGTTACAATGAGCAGTTCTTC	CATSRERAGGYNEQFF
.	TRBJ1-1	TRBV6-5	.	TGTGCCAGCAGGTGGGGGCGGGACACTGAAGCTTTCTTT	CASRWGRDTEAFF